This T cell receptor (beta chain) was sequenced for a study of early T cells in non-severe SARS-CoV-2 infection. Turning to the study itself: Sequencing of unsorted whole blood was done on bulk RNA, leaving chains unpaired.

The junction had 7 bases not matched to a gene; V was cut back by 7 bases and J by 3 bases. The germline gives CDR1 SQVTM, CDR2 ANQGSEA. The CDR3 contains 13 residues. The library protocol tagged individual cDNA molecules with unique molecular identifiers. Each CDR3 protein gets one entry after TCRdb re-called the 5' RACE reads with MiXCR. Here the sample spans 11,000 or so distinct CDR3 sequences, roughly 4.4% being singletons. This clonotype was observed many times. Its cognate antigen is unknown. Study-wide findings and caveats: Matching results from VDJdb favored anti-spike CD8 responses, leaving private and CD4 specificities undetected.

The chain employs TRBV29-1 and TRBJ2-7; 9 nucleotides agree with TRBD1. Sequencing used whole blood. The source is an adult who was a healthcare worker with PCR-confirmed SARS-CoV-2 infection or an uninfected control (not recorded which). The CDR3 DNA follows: TGCAGCGCCTCCGGGACAGGGCACTACGAGCAGTACTTC. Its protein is CSASGTGHYEQYF.